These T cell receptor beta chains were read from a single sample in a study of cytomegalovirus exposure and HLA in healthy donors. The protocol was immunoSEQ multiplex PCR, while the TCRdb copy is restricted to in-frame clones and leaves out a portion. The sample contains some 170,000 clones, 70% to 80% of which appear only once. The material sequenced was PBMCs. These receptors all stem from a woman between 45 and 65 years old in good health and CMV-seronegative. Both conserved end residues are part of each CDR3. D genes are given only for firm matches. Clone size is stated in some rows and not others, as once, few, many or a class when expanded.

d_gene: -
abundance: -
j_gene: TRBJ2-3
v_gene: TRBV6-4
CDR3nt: TGTGCCAGCAGTGACCCCACTGACACAGATACGCAGTATTTT
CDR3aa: CASSDPTDTDTQYF

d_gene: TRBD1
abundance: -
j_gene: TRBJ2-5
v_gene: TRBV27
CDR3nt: TGTGCCAGCAGTTTCCAGGGACAGGGGGCAGGGGAGACCCAGTACTTC
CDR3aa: CASSFQGQGAGETQYF

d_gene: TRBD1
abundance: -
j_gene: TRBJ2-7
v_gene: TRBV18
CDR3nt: TGTGCCAGCTCACTAGCGCAGGGGGTCTACGAGCAGTACTTC
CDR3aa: CASSLAQGVYEQYF

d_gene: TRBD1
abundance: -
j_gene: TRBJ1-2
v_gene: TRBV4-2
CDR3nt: TGTGCCAGCAGCCCAGGGACAGTCCATGGCTACACCTTC
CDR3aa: CASSPGTVHGYTF

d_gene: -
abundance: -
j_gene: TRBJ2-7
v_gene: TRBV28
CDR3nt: TGTGCCAGCCGAGACAGAGGCCCCTACGAGCAGTACTTC
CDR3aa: CASRDRGPYEQYF

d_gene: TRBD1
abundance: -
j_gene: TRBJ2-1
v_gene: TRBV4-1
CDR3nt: TGCGCCAGCAGCCAACCGGGACAGTATTACAATGAGCAGTTCTTC
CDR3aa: CASSQPGQYYNEQFF

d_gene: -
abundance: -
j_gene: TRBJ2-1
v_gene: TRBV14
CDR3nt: TGTGCCAGCAGCCCGAATTTGGAGGGCCTAAAGCAGTTCTTC
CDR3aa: CASSPNLEGLKQFF

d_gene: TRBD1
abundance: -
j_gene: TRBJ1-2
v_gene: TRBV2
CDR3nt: TGTGCCAGCAGTGTCGAACAGGGGGTGGGCTATGGCTACACCTTC
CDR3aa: CASSVEQGVGYGYTF

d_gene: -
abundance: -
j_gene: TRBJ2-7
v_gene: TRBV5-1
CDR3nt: TGCGCCAGCAGCTTGGGACAGCTCTCCTACGAGCAGTACTTC
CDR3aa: CASSLGQLSYEQYF

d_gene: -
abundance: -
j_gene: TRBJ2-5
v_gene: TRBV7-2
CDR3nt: TGTGCCAGCAGCCCTCCTGGGGCAGGTGGGACCCAGTACTTC
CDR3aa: CASSPPGAGGTQYF

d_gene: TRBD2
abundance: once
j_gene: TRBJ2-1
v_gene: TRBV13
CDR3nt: TGTGCCAGCAGCTCCCTGCCCGGGACTAGCGGGTTACAGCAGTTCTTC
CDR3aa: CASSSLPGTSGLQQFF

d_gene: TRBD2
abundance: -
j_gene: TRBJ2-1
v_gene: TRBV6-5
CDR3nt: TGTGCCAGCAGTTACGTGGCTAGCGGCTACAATGAGCAGTTCTTC
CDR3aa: CASSYVASGYNEQFF

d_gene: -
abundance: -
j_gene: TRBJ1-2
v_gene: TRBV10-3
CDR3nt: TGTGCCATCAGTGAGTCAGCCAACCCTTATTACTATGGCTACACCTTC
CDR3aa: CAISESANPYYYGYTF

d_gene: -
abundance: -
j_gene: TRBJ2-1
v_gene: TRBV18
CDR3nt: TGTGCCAGCTCACCACTGGGAGGCCTGTACAATGAGCAGTTCTTC
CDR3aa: CASSPLGGLYNEQFF

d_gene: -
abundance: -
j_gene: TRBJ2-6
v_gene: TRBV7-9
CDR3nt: TGTGCCAGCAGCTTGTTAGGGGCTGGGGCCAACGTCCTGACTTTC
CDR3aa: CASSLLGAGANVLTF

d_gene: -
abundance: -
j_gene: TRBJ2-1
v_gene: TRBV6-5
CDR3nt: TGTGCCAGCAGATCTAGCGATCTCTCCTACAATGAGCAGTTCTTC
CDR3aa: CASRSSDLSYNEQFF

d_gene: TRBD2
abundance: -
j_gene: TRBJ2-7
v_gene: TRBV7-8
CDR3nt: TGTGCCAGCAGACGGACTAGCGGGCTTGCCTACGAGCAGTACTTC
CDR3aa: CASRRTSGLAYEQYF

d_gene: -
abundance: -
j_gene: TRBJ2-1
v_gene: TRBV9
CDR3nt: TGTGCCAGCAGCGTAGCTTTTGGCGGGGCCACCTACAATGAGCAGTTCTTC
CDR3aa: CASSVAFGGATYNEQFF

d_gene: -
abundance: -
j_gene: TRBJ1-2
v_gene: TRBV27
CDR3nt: TGTGCCAGCAGTTTGGAGGGGTTCTATGGCTACACCTTC
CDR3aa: CASSLEGFYGYTF